The rows below give T cell receptor beta chains drawn from one sample of a study of CD8 T cells in Susac syndrome. TCRdb used MiXCR to reprocess the immunoSEQ multiplex PCR reads, holding one entry per CDR3 protein. The data hold about 300,000 distinct CDR3 sequences, with about 91% observed a single time. Source material: CD8+ T cells from PBMCs. The receptors were gathered from a human donor with multiple sclerosis. CDR3s include the opening cysteine and the closing phenylalanine or tryptophan. The D gene is left open where the match is weak. Size tells how often a clone was seen (once, few, many) or the class of an expanded clone, and some rows leave it out.

>TRBD2|TRBJ2-1|.|TRBV9
TGTGCCAGCAGCGTAGGCGCTAGCGGGCCCTCCCCACCTTACAATGAGCAGTTCTTC
CASSVGASGPSPPYNEQFF
>.|TRBJ2-3|.|TRBV7-9
TGTGCCACCCTCCGGGGAGCTAGCACAGATACGCAGTATTTT
CATLRGASTDTQYF
>.|TRBJ2-3|.|TRBV11-2
TGTGCCAGCAGCTTAGTGTGGCGGCCTAGCACAGATACGCAGTATTTT
CASSLVWRPSTDTQYF
>.|TRBJ2-5|.|TRBV27
TGTGCCAGCAGTTTATTAACCCACACTGGCCAAGAGACCCAGTACTTC
CASSLLTHTGQETQYF
>TRBD2|TRBJ2-1|once|TRBV7-9
TGTGCCAGCAGCTTAGGTTCCGGGACTAGTAGGGGCAATGAGCAGTTCTTC
CASSLGSGTSRGNEQFF
>.|TRBJ2-7|few|TRBV29-1
TGCAGCGTCCAATATGTTGGAGCCCGGGAGCAGTACTTC
CSVQYVGAREQYF
>TRBD1|TRBJ2-3|.|TRBV7-6
TGTGCCAGCAGCGACTTGACAGGGGTTGGGCAGTATTTT
CASSDLTGVGQYF
>TRBD2|TRBJ2-7|.|TRBV9
TGTGCCAGCAGCGCGCGACTAGCTGGGGAGCAGTACTTC
CASSARLAGEQYF
>.|TRBJ2-7|.|TRBV28
TGTGCCAGCAGTTTTCTGGACGCCACCTACGAGCAGTACTTC
CASSFLDATYEQYF
>.|TRBJ1-3|.|TRBV15
TGTGCCACCAGCAGAGATCGGGACTCTGGAAACACCATATATTTT
CATSRDRDSGNTIYF
>.|TRBJ2-7|.|TRBV6-5
TGTGCCAGCAGTTACGGGGGGTACTCCTACGAGCAGTACTTC
CASSYGGYSYEQYF
>TRBD1|TRBJ2-5|.|TRBV7-9
TGTGCCAGCAGCTCCCGGGACAGGGAAAGGGAGACCCAGTACTTC
CASSSRDRERETQYF
>.|TRBJ2-3|.|TRBV6-6
TGTGCCAGCACTGTGGGGGTCAGCACAGATACGCAGTATTTT
CASTVGVSTDTQYF
>.|TRBJ2-7|.|TRBV6-5
TGTGCCAGCACATCCCAAGGTAGCGAGCAGTACTTC
CASTSQGSEQYF
>TRBD1|TRBJ2-2|.|TRBV4-1
TGCGCCAGCAGCCAACATGGACAGGGGAACACCGGGGAGCTGTTTTTT
CASSQHGQGNTGELFF
>.|TRBJ2-1|.|TRBV7-9
TGTGCCAGCAGCTTAGTTAATTCCGGGGCCCTGCACAATGAGCAGTTCTTC
CASSLVNSGALHNEQFF
>.|TRBJ1-1|.|TRBV6-1
TGTGCCAGCAGTGAAGAACTTGCAGTTGGGCGAGGTAAGACTGAAGCTTTCTTT
CASSEELAVGRGKTEAFF
>TRBD1|TRBJ1-5|.|TRBV4-1
TGCGCCAGCAGCCAACTCCGGGACAGGGACGGATATAGCAATCAGCCCCAGCATTTT
CASSQLRDRDGYSNQPQHF
>.|TRBJ2-3|.|TRBV27
TGTGCCAGCAGTTTACGGCTAGACAGCACAGATACGCAGTATTTT
CASSLRLDSTDTQYF
>.|TRBJ2-1|.|TRBV15
TGTGCCACCAGCAGAGATAAAGAGGGGGGCAATGAGCAGTTCTTC
CATSRDKEGGNEQFF
>TRBD2|TRBJ2-2|.|TRBV7-3
TGTGCCAGCAGCCTACTAGCGGGAGTGTGCACCGGGGAGCTGTTTTTT
CASSLLAGVCTGELFF
>.|TRBJ2-7|.|TRBV20-1
TGCAGTGCTGACACCGGGTCCTACGAGCAGTACTTC
CSADTGSYEQYF
>TRBD1|TRBJ2-7|.|TRBV7-9
TGTGCCAGCAGCTCGTACGGGGACAGACACGAGCAGTACTTC
CASSSYGDRHEQYF
>TRBD2|TRBJ2-1|.|TRBV28
TGTGCCAGCAGTCCTTTAGTCGGACTAGCGGGAGGGAGCTCCTACAATGAGCAGTTCTTC
CASSPLVGLAGGSSYNEQFF
>.|TRBJ2-3|.|TRBV4-1
TGCGCCAGCAGCCCTGGACTTTTCACAGATACGCAGTATTTT
CASSPGLFTDTQYF
>.|TRBJ1-4|.|TRBV28
TGTGCCAGCAGTTCCCCCAGGGGTGAGGCTAATGAAAAACTGTTTTTT
CASSSPRGEANEKLFF
>.|TRBJ1-5|.|TRBV5-5
TGTGCCAGCAGCTTGGTTGGGGCTGAGCCCCAGCATTTT
CASSLVGAEPQHF
>.|TRBJ2-7|.|TRBV4-1
TGCGCCAGCAGCCATAAGGCCAACTCCTACGAGCAGTACTTC
CASSHKANSYEQYF
>.|TRBJ1-1|.|TRBV9
TGTGCCAGCAGCGACAAACAGGGAGGTGAAGCTTTCTTT
CASSDKQGGEAFF
>TRBD2|TRBJ2-5|.|TRBV7-9
TGTGCCAGCAGCCCCCCCCTGGCGGGAGATGAGGAAGAGACCCAGTACTTC
CASSPPLAGDEEETQYF
>TRBD1|TRBJ1-4|.|TRBV12-3/TRBV12-4
TGTGCCAGCAGTTTGGGCGCGGGACAGGGAAGTGAAAAACTGTTTTTT
CASSLGAGQGSEKLFF
>.|TRBJ1-1|.|TRBV14
TGTGCCAGCAGCCGAAGAGGGGAAGGCACTGAAGCTTTCTTT
CASSRRGEGTEAFF
>.|TRBJ2-1|.|TRBV27
TGTGCCAGCAGCCCCGAGGAGGTGGCGGATGAGCAGTTCTTC
CASSPEEVADEQFF